These 21 T cell receptor beta chains were sequenced from one sample in a study of radiotherapy plus CTLA-4 blockade in lung cancer. The protocol was immunoSEQ multiplex PCR, while the TCRdb copy is restricted to in-frame clones and leaves out a portion. The sample records about 48,000 clones, approximately 86% being singletons. The sample consisted of peripheral blood, taken from a patient treated with radiotherapy plus ipilimumab. The receptors shown here come from a human donor with non-small cell lung cancer that progressed on radiotherapy plus ipilimumab. Some clones in this sample may be carry-over from other donors' samples.

V usage is TRBV27 and J usage is TRBJ1-5; the match to TRBD1 covers 9 bases. The CDR3 length is 15 residues. CDR1 and CDR2 from the germline V gene are MNHEY and SMNVEV (reference sequence). V was pared by 2 bases and J by 7 bases, with 6 bases of the junction left unmatched. The CDR3, as DNA: TGTGCCAGCAGTTTAAACAGGGGGCTTGGGCAGCCCCAGCATTTT. It translates to CASSLNRGLGQPQHF.

For the CDR3, the DNA is TGTGCCAGCAGGATATTCCTAGCGGGAGATTTCGAGCAGTACTTC. Amino acids: CASRIFLAGDFEQYF. The rearrangement uses TRBV6-1 and TRBJ2-7; 10 nucleotides line up with TRBD2. This CDR3 contains 15 residues. Germline V gene sequence: CDR1 MNHNS, CDR2 SASEGT. Unmatched junction bases numbered 11, after V lost 6 bases and J lost 6 bases.

This rearrangement joins TRBV19 to TRBJ1-5; no definite D call. The CDR3 is 15 amino acids. Per germline, CDR1 LNHDA and CDR2 SQIVND (reference sequence). V was shortened by 3 bases and J by 4 bases, with 13 bases between the two germline ends. The CDR3 bases are TGTGCCAGTAGTATCCCAGCGGGGTTTAATCAGCCCCAGCATTTT. Protein: CASSIPAGFNQPQHF. The full variable domain, completed using reference TRBV19 and TRBJ1-5, is DGGITQSPKYLFRKEGQNVTLSCEQNLNHDAMYWYRQDPGQGLRLIYYSQIVNDFQKGDIAEGYSVSREKKESFPLTVTSAQKNPTAFYLCASSIPAGFNQPQHFGDGTRLSIL.

CDR3 sequence: CASGLSNRGDQPQHF. The CDR3 DNA sequence: TGTGCTAGTGGTCTCTCTAACAGGGGCGATCAGCCCCAGCATTTT. This sequence joins TRBV12-5 and TRBJ1-5; 7 bases fit TRBD1. The CDR3 has 15 residues. The V gene end was trimmed by 5 bases and the J gene end by 5 bases; junction bases not matched to a gene: 9. From germline, CDR1 is LGHNT and CDR2 FRNRAP.

The V call is TRBV28, the J call TRBJ2-7, with 7 bases matching TRBD2. CDR1 is MDHEN and CDR2 is SYDVKM in the germline V gene. The V segment lost 6 bases and the J segment 4 bases; nucleotides outside the gene matches: 12. The CDR3 runs to 15 residues. This CDR3 is CASRTLGGGRYEQYF. The DNA of the CDR3 is TGTGCCAGCAGAACCCTTGGGGGGGGGAGATACGAGCAGTACTTC.

In nucleotides, the CDR3 is TGTGCCTGGAGTGTTCGGCGGGGGCAGTTCTTC. This translates into CAWSVRRGQFF. The chain combines TRBV30 with TRBJ2-1, with D tentatively TRBD2 (6 bases). Trimming removed 0 bases from V and 12 bases from J, with 9 bases in between. The germline CDR1 and CDR2 sequences are GTSNPN and SVGIG (reference sequence). The CDR3 contains 11 residues.

The V and J genes are TRBV7-9 and TRBJ2-2; D is possibly TRBD1 (6 bases). V was trimmed by 5 bases and J by 2 bases, leaving 15 bases between them. The V gene's germline CDR1 is SEHNR and CDR2 FQNEAQ (reference sequence). The length of the CDR3 is 16 residues. The CDR3 bases are TGTGCCAGCAGCCCAAGGACAGCCCTTAACACCGGGGAGCTGTTTTTT. Its protein product is CASSPRTALNTGELFF.

The gene calls are TRBV27 and TRBJ1-4, with 7 positions matching TRBD1. The CDR3 runs to 14 residues. V shed 1 base, J shed 7 bases, and the junction held 3 bases outside the gene matches. The germline gives CDR1 MNHEY, CDR2 SMNVEV (reference sequence). CDR3 sequence: CASSLFPGGEKLFF. The CDR3 DNA reads as TGTGCCAGCAGTTTATTCCCAGGGGGTGAAAAACTGTTTTTT.

This clone has only one observation. The V and J genes are TRBV4-2 and TRBJ2-2; tentative D call: TRBD1 (7 bases). Germline CDR1 and CDR2: LGHNA and YNFKEQ. The V end was cut by 2 bases, the J end by 7 bases, with 14 bases between. The CDR3 runs to 15 residues. CDR3 residues: CASSQIRGRGGELFF. CDR3 nucleotides: TGTGCCAGCAGCCAAATTAGGGGGCGGGGCGGGGAGCTGTTTTTT.

The CDR3 sequence: CATSPGQGTQETQYF. For the CDR3, the DNA is TGTGCCACCAGCCCGGGACAGGGGACCCAAGAGACCCAGTACTTC. J is TRBJ2-5 and V is TRBV15; 10 nucleotides agree with TRBD1. Germline lookup yields CDR1 LNHNV and CDR2 YYDKDF (reference sequence). The CDR3 is 15 amino acids. V trimming: 5 bases; J trimming: 1 base; junction bases outside the gene matches: 4.

This chain joins TRBV5-6 and TRBJ2-3; 9 bases match TRBD2. The CDR3 consists of 14 residues. V lost 10 bases to trimming and J lost 2 bases; unmatched junction nucleotides: 8. Per the germline V gene, CDR1 is SGHDT and CDR2 is YYEEEE. CDR3 nucleotide sequence: TGTGCCTCCTCGCTAGCGGGGTTCACAGATACGCAGTATTTT. Translating it yields CASSLAGFTDTQYF.

The chain employs TRBV5-1 and TRBJ1-2, with a tentative D call TRBD1 (6 bases). Trimming removed 4 bases from V and 0 bases from J, with 16 bases in between. The germline gives CDR1 SGHRS, CDR2 YFSETQ. The CDR3 is 16 amino acids. In nucleotides, the CDR3 is TGCGCCAGCAGCCAACAGGGTGCCCATGCTAACTATGGCTACACCTTC. Its protein is CASSQQGAHANYGYTF.

The V and J genes are TRBV10-2 and TRBJ1-4; 7 bases agree with TRBD1. The germline CDR1 and CDR2 sequences are WSHSY and SAAADI. The V and J ends lost 8 bases and 8 bases, in that order; junction bases with no gene match: 5. The CDR3 length is 12 residues. The CDR3: CASRQGREKLFF. For the CDR3, the DNA is TGCGCCAGCCGACAGGGTCGGGAAAAACTGTTTTTT.

The chain links TRBV6-5 to TRBJ2-3; D is perhaps TRBD1 (5 bases). Germline V CDR1 and CDR2: MNHEY, SVGAGI. This CDR3 region has 15 residues. Trimming left V 5 bases short and J 0 bases short, with 12 bases between. Here the CDR3 reads CASSPDSTSTDTQYF. CDR3 nucleotides: TGTGCCAGCAGTCCAGACAGTACTAGCACAGATACGCAGTATTTT.

The chain links TRBV6-6 to TRBJ2-1; D is unresolved. Germline-derived CDR1 and CDR2 are MNHNY and SVGAGI (reference sequence). The CDR3 is made up of 12 amino acids. Trimming left V 5 bases short and J 4 bases short, with 6 bases between. The CDR3 nucleotides are TGTGCCAGCAGTCTCCAGTACAATGAGCAGTTCTTC. Translating gives CASSLQYNEQFF.

The J gene is TRBJ1-1, the V gene TRBV4-1, with 11 bases that match TRBD1. Germline V lookup: CDR1 MGHRA, CDR2 YSYEKL. The CDR3 consists of 15 residues. Trimming at V came to 3 bases and at J to 6 bases, leaving 6 bases not matched to a gene. DNA for the CDR3: TGCGCCAGCAGCCAGACGGGACAGGGGGGGGCTGAAGCTTTCTTT. It specifies CASSQTGQGGAEAFF.

CDR3 DNA sequence: TGTGCCAGCAGTTTCGGGAAGGCTCGCACAGATACGCAGTATTTT. It translates to CASSFGKARTDTQYF. The chain recombines TRBV28 with TRBJ2-3, with TRBD2 as a possible D gene (5 bases). CDR3 length: 15 amino acids. Trimming took 3 bases from V and 1 from J, leaving 11 bases between them. CDR1 is MDHEN and CDR2 is SYDVKM in the germline V gene.

Only one count was recorded for this clone. CDR3 DNA: TGTGCCAGCAGCTGGGCGGGGGCGGGCTCCTACAATGAGCAGTTCTTC. Protein product: CASSWAGAGSYNEQFF. The V call is TRBV7-2, the J call TRBJ2-1, with D maybe TRBD2 (7 bases). Trimming took 4 bases from V and 0 from J, leaving 13 bases between them. The CDR3 sequence is 16 residues long. Germline V lookup: CDR1 SGHTA, CDR2 FQGNSA.

Written as DNA, the CDR3 is TGTGCCAGCAGCTATGGACAGACCAAGGACACTGAAGCTTTCTTT. Encoded protein: CASSYGQTKDTEAFF. The chain joins TRBV2 to TRBJ1-1, with D tentatively TRBD1 (6 bases). Deletions cut 6 bases from V and 3 bases from J, with 17 bases between. The CDR3 loop spans 15 amino acids. Germline loops: CDR1 SNHLY, CDR2 FYNNEI.

The V gene is TRBV10-3, the J gene TRBJ2-7; D remains ambiguous. The germline CDR1 and CDR2 sequences are ENHRY and SYGVKD. The germline V and J ends were trimmed by 10 bases and 7 bases, with 17 bases remaining between them. The CDR3 runs to 12 residues. CDR3 protein: CATGAEVEEQYF. Written as DNA, the CDR3 is TGTGCCACTGGCGCCGAGGTGGAGGAGCAGTACTTC.

The chain has TRBV10-2 and TRBJ2-3, with D possibly matching TRBD1 (5 bases). Per the germline V gene, CDR1 is WSHSY and CDR2 is SAAADI. V lost 5 bases and J lost 3, with 12 bases in between. The CDR3 sequence is 14 residues long. As DNA, the CDR3 is TGCGCCAGCAGTAGAGGTGGGGCGACAGATACGCAGTATTTT. This sequence encodes CASSRGGATDTQYF.